Listed here are 30 T cell receptor beta chains from one sample, sequenced in a study of response to subunit inactivated influenza vaccine. TCRdb ran MiXCR on the RT-PCR reads and lists one entry per CDR3 protein. The profile covers about 570,000 distinct CDR3 sequences, with 10% to 12% appearing a single time and 11% taken by the ten largest. The same specimen was also included in a second study, on T cells expressing NK-cell markers. In that study: Synthesis of TCR beta cDNA relied on 5'RACE template switching carrying UMIs.

Sequences were derived from PBMCs from blood, sampled on the day of vaccination. The receptors here all came from a man aged 45-60 years who received an inactivated influenza vaccine.

This chain joins TRBV20-1 and TRBJ2-3; 7 nucleotides match TRBD2. In germline, CDR1 is DFQATT, CDR2 SNEGSKA (reference sequence). After removal of 5 bases from V and 6 bases from J, the junction contained 8 bases not matched to a gene. The CDR3 extends over 13 amino acids. The CDR3 spells CSAGPGGGDTQYF. The CDR3 DNA follows: TGCAGTGCTGGTCCGGGGGGAGGGGATACGCAGTATTTT.

This clonotype appeared a few times. The chain couples TRBV20-1 to TRBJ2-1, with D perhaps TRBD2 (6 bases). CDR1 and CDR2 (germline): DFQATT, SNEGSKA (reference sequence). The CDR3 has 15 residues. Trimming cost V 5 bases and J 3 bases, with 17 bases left between them. In DNA form, the CDR3 reads TGCAGTGCTCCGTACCGGGGGATGAACTACAATGAGCAGTTCTTC. It specifies CSAPYRGMNYNEQFF.

The chain couples TRBV20-1 to TRBJ2-7; 11 bases are a match to TRBD1. The CDR3 totals 14 residues. V lost 4 bases to trimming and J lost 3 bases; unmatched junction nucleotides: 5. Germline CDR1 and CDR2: DFQATT and SNEGSKA (reference sequence). The CDR3 loop is CSAIPGQGGYEQYF. The CDR3 region has the DNA TGCAGTGCTATCCCGGGACAGGGGGGCTACGAGCAGTACTTC.

This clonotype was picked up many times. The V call is TRBV6-9, the J call TRBJ1-5; D gene uncertain. Per the germline V gene, CDR1 is MNHGY and CDR2 is SVAAGI. Trimming cost V 6 bases and J 1 base, with 13 bases left between them. CDR3 length equals 15 residues. CDR3: CASSLRQQSNQPQHF. Here the CDR3 DNA reads TGTGCCAGCAGCCTCCGCCAACAAAGCAATCAGCCCCAGCATTTT.

This chain joins TRBV20-1 and TRBJ2-7, with 9 bases aligning to TRBD2. Losses at the gene ends were 5 bases for V and 1 base for J; bases not matched to a gene: 24. The CDR3 is 20 amino acids. In germline, CDR1 is DFQATT, CDR2 SNEGSKA (reference sequence). CDR3 residues: CSAQSVPGTSMEGGSYEQYF. Written as DNA, the CDR3 is TGCAGTGCTCAATCCGTACCCGGGACTAGCATGGAAGGGGGGTCCTACGAGCAGTACTTC.

This clonotype was seen many times. The chain joins TRBV18 to TRBJ2-4, with 8 nucleotides matching TRBD1. Trimming took 3 bases from V and 7 from J; bases not matched to a gene: 2. Germline V gene lookup returns CDR1 KGHSH and CDR2 LQKENI. The CDR3 loop spans 13 amino acids. CDR3 sequence (DNA): TGTGCCAGCTCACCCGGGGACAGGAACATTCAGTACTTC. It codes for CASSPGDRNIQYF.

The chain recombines TRBV24-1 with TRBJ2-5; D is possibly TRBD1 or TRBD2 (5 bases each). The CDR3 is 14 amino acids. Germline V gene data show CDR1 as KGHDR and CDR2 as SFDVKD. Between the trimmed V and J ends, which lost 4 bases and 1 base, there was a span of 9 bases. The CDR3 here is CATSESGAQETQYF. The CDR3 DNA reads TGTGCCACCAGTGAGTCCGGGGCCCAAGAGACCCAGTACTTC.

The CDR3 sequence is CASSQGQGETQYF. The CDR3, as DNA: TGCGCCAGCAGCCAAGGCCAGGGGGAGACCCAGTACTTC. The chain uses TRBV4-3 and TRBJ2-5; D may be TRBD1 (6 bases). The germline gives CDR1 LGHNA, CDR2 YSLEER. Trimming removed 1 base from V and 5 bases from J, with 8 bases in between. The CDR3 consists of 13 residues.

This clonotype has more than one count but fewer than ten. The rearrangement joins TRBV24-1 to TRBJ2-1; either TRBD1 or TRBD2 may supply D (6 bases each). The V and J ends lost 1 base and 5 bases respectively, with 14 bases between them. The CDR3 sequence is 16 residues long. Germline CDR1 KGHDR, CDR2 SFDVKD. The CDR3 sequence: CATSDLGGGDNNEQFF. In DNA, the CDR3 is TGTGCCACCAGTGATTTAGGAGGGGGAGATAACAATGAGCAGTTCTTC.

Only a few counts were recorded for this clonotype. This chain joins TRBV5-1 and TRBJ1-1, with 7 bases fitting TRBD1. J was trimmed by 0 bases and V by 2 bases; bases with no gene match: 7. Looked up from germline, CDR1 is SGHRS and CDR2 is YFSETQ. CDR3 length equals 16 residues. The CDR3 nucleotides are TGCGCCAGCAGCTTAAGACAGGGAGGAATGAACACTGAAGCTTTCTTT. It codes for CASSLRQGGMNTEAFF.

The CDR3: CAEGSSGTGNEQFF. CDR3 nucleotides: TGTGCCGAAGGCTCGAGCGGGACGGGAAATGAGCAGTTCTTC. This chain joins TRBV10-3 and TRBJ2-1, with 7 bases lining up with TRBD2. The germline V gene has CDR1 ENHRY and CDR2 SYGVKD. The CDR3 is made up of 14 amino acids. Losses at the gene ends were 11 bases for V and 7 bases for J; bases not matched to a gene: 14.

This clonotype was detected only a few times. V gene TRBV27 combines with J gene TRBJ2-2; D is unresolved. The CDR3 spans 14 residues. Germline V CDR1 and CDR2: MNHEY, SMNVEV (reference sequence). V lost 10 bases to trimming and J lost 3 bases, with 15 bases between them. The CDR3 region is CATRRGHDTGELFF. The DNA for the CDR3 is TGTGCCACCCGGCGAGGTCACGACACCGGGGAGCTGTTTTTT.

This clonotype was counted only a few times. J is TRBJ2-2 and V is TRBV2; TRBD1 aligns across 7 bases. CDR1 is SNHLY and CDR2 is FYNNEI in the germline V gene. Trimming took 7 bases from V and 4 from J; bases not matched to a gene: 9. This CDR3 has 15 residues. Here the CDR3 DNA reads TGTGCCAGCACAGACAGGGCGGCCGGCACCGGGGAGCTGTTTTTT. This translates into CASTDRAAGTGELFF.

The V call is TRBV29-1, the J call TRBJ1-2; TRBD1 is a possible D gene (6 bases). The CDR3 is 12 amino acids. Germline CDR1 is SQVTM and CDR2 is ANQGSEA. V was shortened by 3 bases and J by 8 bases, with 13 bases between the two germline ends. The chain's CDR3 is CSVEGQGTGYTF. CDR3 bases: TGCAGCGTTGAGGGGCAGGGGACCGGCTACACCTTC.

This clonotype was counted between two and nine times. The chain joins TRBV4-3 to TRBJ1-6, with a weak D call TRBD1 (6 bases). This CDR3 region has 17 residues. From germline, CDR1 is LGHNA and CDR2 YSLEER. V was cut by 0 bases and J by 6 bases, with 15 bases left in between. In DNA, the CDR3 is TGCGCCAGCAGCCAAGAATCATTGGGACACCTTAATTCACCCCTCCACTTT. It encodes CASSQESLGHLNSPLHF.

This clonotype was observed a few times. The rearrangement joins TRBV27 to TRBJ2-2; D is possibly TRBD1 (6 bases). The CDR3 is 16 amino acids. V dropped 2 bases and J dropped 4 bases, with 14 bases sitting between them. Germline V CDR1 and CDR2: MNHEY, SMNVEV (reference sequence). The CDR3 loop reads CASSLRQVLATGELFF. The CDR3 bases are TGTGCCAGCAGTTTAAGACAGGTGCTAGCCACCGGGGAGCTGTTTTTT.

The table lists this clonotype with a few counts. This chain joins TRBV10-3 and TRBJ1-2; D is possibly TRBD1 (6 bases). In germline, CDR1 is ENHRY, CDR2 SYGVKD. CDR3 length: 15 residues. The V gene lost 0 bases and the J gene lost 5 bases, with 13 bases spanning the gap. In nucleotides, the CDR3 is TGTGCCATCAGTGAGTCGCTGGACAGCATGTATGGCTACACCTTC. Translated, it gives CAISESLDSMYGYTF.

This chain joins TRBV7-6 and TRBJ2-1, with 10 bases lining up with TRBD2. The V gene end was trimmed by 0 bases and the J gene end by 0 bases; junction bases not matched to a gene: 8. CDR1 is SGHVS and CDR2 is FNYEAQ in the germline V gene. The CDR3 runs 19 residues. This CDR3 reads CASSLARTSGASSYNEQFF. DNA of the CDR3: TGTGCCAGCAGCTTAGCGCGGACTAGCGGAGCGAGCTCCTACAATGAGCAGTTCTTC.

The rearrangement joins TRBV5-1 to TRBJ2-5; D call uncertain. CDR3 size: 14 residues. Germline V gives CDR1 SGHRS, CDR2 YFSETQ. The V end lost 4 bases, the J end lost 7 bases, and 17 bases lay between the germline ends. The CDR3 DNA sequence: TGCGCCAGCAGCATTGACTCAACCCCCCTGACCCAGTACTTC. Translation gives CASSIDSTPLTQYF.

This clonotype turned up a few times. The chain has TRBV6-2 or TRBV6-3 and TRBJ1-1, with TRBD1 as a possible D gene (5 bases). Trimming stripped 2 bases from V and 11 bases from J, with 15 bases between. Germline loops: CDR1 MNHEY, CDR2 SVGEGT. This CDR3 region has 13 residues. CDR3 nucleotide sequence: TGTGCCAGCAGTTACGATAGGGGCGGACCGGCTTTCTTT. It codes for CASSYDRGGPAFF.

This clonotype has more than one count but fewer than ten. The V gene is TRBV11-2, the J gene TRBJ2-5; 9 positions agree with TRBD1. Germline V lookup: CDR1 SGHAT, CDR2 FQNNGV. The CDR3 is 19 amino acids. After removal of 2 bases from V and 4 bases from J, the junction contained 17 bases not matched to a gene. The CDR3 DNA reads as TGTGCCAGCAGCTTAACCCACCGAAAGATACAGGGGGCGGCAGAGACCCAGTACTTC. It yields the protein CASSLTHRKIQGAAETQYF.

The gene calls are TRBV30 and TRBJ2-1; a weak D match, TRBD2 (6 bases). Trimming pared 5 bases from V and 1 base from J, leaving 9 bases between. CDR3 length: 13 amino acids. From germline, CDR1 is GTSNPN and CDR2 SVGIG (reference sequence). The CDR3 sequence: CAWSEGSYNEQFF. As DNA, the CDR3 is TGTGCCTGGTCGGAGGGGTCCTACAATGAGCAGTTCTTC.

There are many counts of this clonotype. This rearrangement joins TRBV5-1 to TRBJ1-4; 8 bases agree with TRBD1. V lost 7 bases, J lost 3 bases, and 8 bases stayed unmatched. Germline V lookup: CDR1 SGHRS, CDR2 YFSETQ. This CDR3 spans 15 amino acids. CDR3 protein: CASSGQGSANEKLFF. In nucleotides, the CDR3 is TGCGCCAGCTCCGGACAGGGCTCGGCTAATGAAAAACTGTTTTTT.

This clonotype was picked up many times. Germline and junction disagree at one end, which may indicate a read error. V gene TRBV7-7 combines with J gene TRBJ2-7; perhaps D is TRBD1 or TRBD2 (5 bases each). The CDR3 runs to 13 residues. CDR1 and CDR2 from the germline V gene are SSHAT and FNYEAQ (reference sequence). The CDR3 bases are TGTGCTAGCAGCTTAGGGGAGACCTACGAGCAGTACTTC. This gives the protein CASSLGETYEQYF.

This clonotype was found many times. The chain employs TRBV20-1 and TRBJ2-5, with 9 bases aligning to TRBD2. CDR3 length equals 15 residues. V gave up 0 bases and J gave up 5 bases; unmatched junction bases: 7. Germline V gene data show CDR1 as DFQATT and CDR2 as SNEGSKA (reference sequence). The CDR3 loop reads CSARDRLAGVETQYF. The DNA for the CDR3 is TGCAGTGCTAGAGATCGGTTAGCGGGAGTGGAGACCCAGTACTTC.

The rearrangement links TRBV2 to TRBJ2-7, with 8 bases lining up with TRBD1. The CDR3 totals 14 residues. The germline CDR1 and CDR2 sequences are SNHLY and FYNNEI. Trimming cost V 5 bases and J 5 bases; bases outside gene matches: 8. CDR3 sequence: CASSLIRGQDEQYF. The CDR3, as DNA: TGTGCCAGCAGTCTAATCAGGGGGCAGGACGAGCAGTACTTC.

The chain joins TRBV3-1 to TRBJ2-7, with 9 nucleotides matching TRBD1. CDR1 and CDR2 from the germline V gene are LGHDT and YNNKEL (reference sequence). V lost 0 bases and J lost 6; bases outside the gene matches: 21. CDR3 length: 20 residues. The CDR3 DNA follows: TGTGCCAGCAGCCAAGATCTTAAATTAACGGGACAGGGAATGCGTGGCGAGCAGTACTTC. Encoded protein: CASSQDLKLTGQGMRGEQYF.

V gene TRBV28 combines with J gene TRBJ1-5; D ambiguous. The V end lost 3 bases, the J end lost 1 base, and 7 bases lay between the germline ends. Per the germline V gene, CDR1 is MDHEN and CDR2 is SYDVKM. The CDR3 extends over 14 amino acids. The chain's CDR3 is CASSFLISNQPQHF. The DNA for the CDR3 is TGTGCCAGCAGTTTCCTGATCAGCAATCAGCCCCAGCATTTT.

This chain joins TRBV29-1 and TRBJ2-1, with 12 bases that match TRBD2. The germline gives CDR1 SQVTM, CDR2 ANQGSEA. The CDR3 length is 16 residues. Losses at the gene ends were 0 bases for V and 5 bases for J; bases not matched to a gene: 5. The CDR3 DNA sequence: TGCAGCGTTGAAGATTGGCTAGCGGGAGGGAACAATGAGCAGTTCTTC. This encodes CSVEDWLAGGNNEQFF.

The rearrangement uses TRBV4-1 and TRBJ2-7; 7 nucleotides align to TRBD2. Germline-derived CDR1 and CDR2 are MGHRA and YSYEKL. V was clipped by 0 bases and J by 3 bases; unmatched bases: 14. This CDR3 contains 18 residues. CDR3 in DNA: TGCGCCAGCAGCCAAGATGGGTTTTGGCAGGGAGGGGTCTACGAGCAGTACTTC. Translated: CASSQDGFWQGGVYEQYF.